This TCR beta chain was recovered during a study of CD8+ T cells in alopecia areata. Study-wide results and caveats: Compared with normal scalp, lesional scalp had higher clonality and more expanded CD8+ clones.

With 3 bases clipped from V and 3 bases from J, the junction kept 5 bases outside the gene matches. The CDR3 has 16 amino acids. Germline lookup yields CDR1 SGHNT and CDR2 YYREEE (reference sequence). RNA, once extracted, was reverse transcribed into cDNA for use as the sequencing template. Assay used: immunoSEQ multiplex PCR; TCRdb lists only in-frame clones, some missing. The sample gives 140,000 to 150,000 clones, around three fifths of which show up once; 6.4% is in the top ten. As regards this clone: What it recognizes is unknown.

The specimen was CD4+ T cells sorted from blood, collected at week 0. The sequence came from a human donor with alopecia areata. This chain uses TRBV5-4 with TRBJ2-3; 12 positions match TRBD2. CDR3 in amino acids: CASSSSGGAGTDTQYF. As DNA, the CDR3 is TGTGCCAGCAGCTCTAGCGGGGGGGCCGGTACAGATACGCAGTATTTT. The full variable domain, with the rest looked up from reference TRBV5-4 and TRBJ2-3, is ETGVTQSPTHLIKTRGQQVTLRCSSQSGHNTVSWYQQALGQGPQFIFQYYREEENGRGNFPPRFSGLQFPNYSSELNVNALELDDSALYLCASSSSGGAGTDTQYFGPGTRLTVL.